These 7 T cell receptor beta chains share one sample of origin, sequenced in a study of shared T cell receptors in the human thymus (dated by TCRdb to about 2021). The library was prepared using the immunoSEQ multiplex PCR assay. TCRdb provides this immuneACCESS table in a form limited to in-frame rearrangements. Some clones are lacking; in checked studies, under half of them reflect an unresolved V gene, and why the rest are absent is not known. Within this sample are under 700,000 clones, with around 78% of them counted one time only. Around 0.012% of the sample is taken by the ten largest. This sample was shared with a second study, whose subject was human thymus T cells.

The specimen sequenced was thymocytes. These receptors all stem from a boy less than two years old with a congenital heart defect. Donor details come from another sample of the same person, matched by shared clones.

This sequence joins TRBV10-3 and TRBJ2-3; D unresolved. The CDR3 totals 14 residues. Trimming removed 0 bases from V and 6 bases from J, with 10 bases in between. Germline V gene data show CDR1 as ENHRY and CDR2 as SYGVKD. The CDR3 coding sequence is TGTGCCATCAGTGAGTCGAATACATCGGATACGCAGTATTTT. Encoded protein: CAISESNTSDTQYF.

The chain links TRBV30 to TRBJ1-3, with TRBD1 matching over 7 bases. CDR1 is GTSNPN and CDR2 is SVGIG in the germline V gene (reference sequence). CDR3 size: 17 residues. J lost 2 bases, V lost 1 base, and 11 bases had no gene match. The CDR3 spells CAWSGDPWQGAGNTIYF. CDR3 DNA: TGTGCCTGGAGTGGGGACCCCTGGCAGGGGGCTGGAAACACCATATATTTT.

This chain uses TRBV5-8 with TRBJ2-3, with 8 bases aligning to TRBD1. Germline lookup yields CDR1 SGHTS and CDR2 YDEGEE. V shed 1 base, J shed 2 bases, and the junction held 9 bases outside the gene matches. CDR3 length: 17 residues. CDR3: CASSLRVQGAVTDTQYF. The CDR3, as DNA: TGTGCCAGCAGCTTGAGGGTGCAGGGGGCGGTCACAGATACGCAGTATTTT.

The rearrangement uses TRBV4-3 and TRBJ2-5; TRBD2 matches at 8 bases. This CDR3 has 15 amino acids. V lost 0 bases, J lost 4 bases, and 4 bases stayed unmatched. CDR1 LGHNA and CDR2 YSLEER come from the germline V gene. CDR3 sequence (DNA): TGCGCCAGCAGCCAAGAAGGGCTAGCGGGAGAGACCCAGTACTTC. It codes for CASSQEGLAGETQYF.

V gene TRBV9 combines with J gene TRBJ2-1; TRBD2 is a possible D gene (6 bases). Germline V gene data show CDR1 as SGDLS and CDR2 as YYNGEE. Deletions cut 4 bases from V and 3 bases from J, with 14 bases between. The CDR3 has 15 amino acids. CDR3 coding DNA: TGTGCCAGCAGCTCCCAGCGGCGGGGCTACAATGAGCAGTTCTTC. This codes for CASSSQRRGYNEQFF.

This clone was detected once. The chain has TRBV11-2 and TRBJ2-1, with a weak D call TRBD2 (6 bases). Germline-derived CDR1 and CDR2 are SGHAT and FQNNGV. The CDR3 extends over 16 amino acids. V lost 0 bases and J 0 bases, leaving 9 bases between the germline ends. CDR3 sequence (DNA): TGTGCCAGCAGCTTAGAGCTAGCGAGCTCCTACAATGAGCAGTTCTTC. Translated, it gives CASSLELASSYNEQFF.

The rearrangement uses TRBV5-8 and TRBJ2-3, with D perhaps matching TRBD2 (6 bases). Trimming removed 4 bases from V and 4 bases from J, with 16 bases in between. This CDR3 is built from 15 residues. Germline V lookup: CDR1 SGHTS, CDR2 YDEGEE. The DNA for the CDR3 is TGTGCCAGCAGCCGAACTAGCCGGGTGGCAGATACGCAGTATTTT. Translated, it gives CASSRTSRVADTQYF.